This T cell receptor beta chain is from a study of T cell repertoires and leukemia-associated antigens. Study-level information: Samples yielded about 3 to 5.0 million effective reads each, 15 million to 20 million overall.

Via MiXCR, TCRdb re-called the 5' RACE reads, giving one row per CDR3 protein. This table has 11,000 to 15,000 distinct CDR3 sequences, approximately 38% appearing once. V was trimmed by 4 bases and J by 7 bases, leaving 20 bases between them. CDR3 size: 16 residues. The germline gives CDR1 SGDLS, CDR2 YYNGEE. Before use, CD3+ T cells rested overnight in serum-free medium. This clonotype was observed a single time. As yet, its antigen is unknown. Broader study findings: Vbeta, Jbeta, VDJ rearrangement and unique CDR3 counts did not differ significantly across four groups.

Sequenced sample: CD3+ T cells sorted from blood and cultured. The V call is TRBV9, the J call TRBJ1-4; weak D call: TRBD1 (6 bases). The receptor was isolated from a female donor in good health. This CDR3 is CASSLTGTPGSEKLFF. The CDR3, as DNA: TGTGCCAGCAGCCTTACCGGGACACCCGGGTCTGAAAAACTGTTTTTT.